Listed below are T cell receptor beta chains from one sample, sequenced in a study of CD8 T cells in Susac syndrome. From the immunoSEQ multiplex PCR reads, TCRdb called clonotypes with MiXCR, one entry per CDR3 protein. The sample yields 150,000 to 200,000 distinct CDR3 sequences, just under 95% seen once. Input material: CD4+ T cells from PBMCs. These receptors came from a human donor with Susac syndrome. Each CDR3 is given with its conserved first and last residue. A D gene is named only where the DNA matches it firmly. Not all rows give a size; the values are once, few, many and, for expanded clones, a class.

v_call	d_call	clone_size	j_call	cdr3_aa	cdr3_nt
TRBV10-3	TRBD2	NA	TRBJ2-5	CAISDGLAGGEETQYF	TGTGCCATCAGTGATGGGCTAGCGGGAGGGGAAGAGACCCAGTACTTC
TRBV2	NA	once	TRBJ2-5	CASSAELNLHRAQYF	TGTGCCAGCAGTGCTGAGCTAAACCTACACCGGGCCCAGTACTTC
TRBV2	TRBD1	NA	TRBJ1-4	CAGRTGSNEKLFF	TGTGCCGGCCGGACAGGCTCTAATGAAAAACTGTTTTTT
TRBV6-6	NA	NA	TRBJ2-5	CASRRQTQETQYF	TGTGCCAGTAGGAGACAGACCCAAGAGACCCAGTACTTC
TRBV15	NA	NA	TRBJ2-1	CATSRDRGSAEQFF	TGTGCCACCAGCAGAGATAGGGGGAGCGCTGAGCAGTTCTTC
TRBV6-5	NA	NA	TRBJ2-7	CASSRSSYEQYF	TGTGCCAGCAGTCGCAGCTCCTACGAGCAGTACTTC
TRBV20-1	NA	NA	TRBJ2-1	CSARQPSSYNEQFF	TGCAGTGCTAGACAGCCGAGCTCCTACAATGAGCAGTTCTTC
TRBV5-1	NA	NA	TRBJ2-4	CASSLDIVENIQYF	TGCGCCAGCAGCTTGGATATAGTTGAAAACATTCAGTACTTC
TRBV4-1	TRBD2	once	TRBJ2-1	CASSQGTSGTNEQFF	TGCGCCAGCAGCCAAGGGACTAGCGGCACCAATGAGCAGTTCTTC
TRBV5-6	NA	NA	TRBJ1-5	CASSKQGIHNQPQHF	TGTGCCAGCAGCAAACAGGGAATACACAATCAGCCCCAGCATTTT
TRBV3-1	NA	NA	TRBJ2-7	CASSQASTGFEQYF	TGTGCCAGCAGCCAAGCTAGCACAGGGTTCGAGCAGTACTTC
TRBV29-1	NA	NA	TRBJ1-1	CSVEEGGAGTEAFF	TGCAGCGTTGAAGAGGGAGGGGCGGGTACTGAAGCTTTCTTT
TRBV14	NA	NA	TRBJ1-6	CASSSQAADNSPLHF	TGTGCCAGCAGCTCCCAGGCAGCCGATAATTCACCCCTCCACTTT
TRBV19	TRBD1	NA	TRBJ1-5	CASTLDRGGNQPQHF	TGTGCCAGTACCTTGGACAGGGGAGGGAATCAGCCCCAGCATTTT
TRBV3-1	NA	once	TRBJ2-7	CASSQDRVTNYEQYF	TGTGCCAGCAGCCAAGATCGGGTGACTAACTACGAGCAGTACTTC
TRBV7-2	TRBD2	few	TRBJ2-3	CASSSSGGSTDTQYF	TGTGCCAGCAGCTCTAGCGGGGGTAGCACAGATACGCAGTATTTT
TRBV20-1	NA	NA	TRBJ2-3	CSASVLSADTQYF	TGCAGTGCTAGCGTGTTGTCGGCAGATACGCAGTATTTT
TRBV3-1	NA	once	TRBJ2-7	CASSQAPGSSYEQYF	TGTGCCAGCAGCCAAGCTCCGGGGAGCTCCTACGAGCAGTACTTC
TRBV25-1	NA	NA	TRBJ2-5	CASSDAQRETQYF	TGTGCCAGCAGTGACGCCCAACGGGAGACCCAGTACTTC
TRBV12-3/TRBV12-4	TRBD2	NA	TRBJ2-5	CASSLTSGGSQYF	TGTGCCAGCAGTTTGACTAGCGGGGGGTCCCAGTACTTC
TRBV7-9	TRBD1	NA	TRBJ1-1	CASSSQGGPAEAFF	TGTGCCAGCAGCTCCCAGGGGGGCCCGGCGGAAGCTTTCTTT
TRBV7-2	TRBD1	NA	TRBJ1-2	CASSWAGGVDGYTF	TGTGCCAGCAGCTGGGCAGGGGGCGTTGATGGCTACACCTTC
TRBV2	NA	NA	TRBJ1-4	CASSEALGPVGLFF	TGTGCCAGCAGTGAAGCGCTTGGCCCCGTGGGACTGTTTTTT
TRBV20-1	NA	NA	TRBJ2-7	CSAPGRGTYEQYF	TGCAGTGCGCCGGGAAGGGGGACCTACGAGCAGTACTTC
TRBV29-1	TRBD1	once	TRBJ1-2	CSGRDSGNYGYTF	TGCAGCGGGAGGGACAGCGGTAACTATGGCTACACCTTC
TRBV7-9	TRBD1	few	TRBJ2-5	CASSLGTGGETQYF	TGTGCCAGCAGCTTAGGCACAGGGGGAGAGACCCAGTACTTC
TRBV20-1	NA	NA	TRBJ1-2	CSAFQTGLSYTF	TGCAGTGCTTTCCAGACAGGTCTTAGCTACACCTTC
TRBV7-2	NA	NA	TRBJ2-1	CASSRTWGFSHNEQFF	TGTGCCAGCAGCCGGACGTGGGGGTTCTCCCACAATGAGCAGTTCTTC
TRBV4-3	TRBD2	NA	TRBJ2-2	CASSQASGSTGELFF	TGCGCCAGCAGCCAAGCCAGCGGGAGCACCGGGGAGCTGTTTTTT